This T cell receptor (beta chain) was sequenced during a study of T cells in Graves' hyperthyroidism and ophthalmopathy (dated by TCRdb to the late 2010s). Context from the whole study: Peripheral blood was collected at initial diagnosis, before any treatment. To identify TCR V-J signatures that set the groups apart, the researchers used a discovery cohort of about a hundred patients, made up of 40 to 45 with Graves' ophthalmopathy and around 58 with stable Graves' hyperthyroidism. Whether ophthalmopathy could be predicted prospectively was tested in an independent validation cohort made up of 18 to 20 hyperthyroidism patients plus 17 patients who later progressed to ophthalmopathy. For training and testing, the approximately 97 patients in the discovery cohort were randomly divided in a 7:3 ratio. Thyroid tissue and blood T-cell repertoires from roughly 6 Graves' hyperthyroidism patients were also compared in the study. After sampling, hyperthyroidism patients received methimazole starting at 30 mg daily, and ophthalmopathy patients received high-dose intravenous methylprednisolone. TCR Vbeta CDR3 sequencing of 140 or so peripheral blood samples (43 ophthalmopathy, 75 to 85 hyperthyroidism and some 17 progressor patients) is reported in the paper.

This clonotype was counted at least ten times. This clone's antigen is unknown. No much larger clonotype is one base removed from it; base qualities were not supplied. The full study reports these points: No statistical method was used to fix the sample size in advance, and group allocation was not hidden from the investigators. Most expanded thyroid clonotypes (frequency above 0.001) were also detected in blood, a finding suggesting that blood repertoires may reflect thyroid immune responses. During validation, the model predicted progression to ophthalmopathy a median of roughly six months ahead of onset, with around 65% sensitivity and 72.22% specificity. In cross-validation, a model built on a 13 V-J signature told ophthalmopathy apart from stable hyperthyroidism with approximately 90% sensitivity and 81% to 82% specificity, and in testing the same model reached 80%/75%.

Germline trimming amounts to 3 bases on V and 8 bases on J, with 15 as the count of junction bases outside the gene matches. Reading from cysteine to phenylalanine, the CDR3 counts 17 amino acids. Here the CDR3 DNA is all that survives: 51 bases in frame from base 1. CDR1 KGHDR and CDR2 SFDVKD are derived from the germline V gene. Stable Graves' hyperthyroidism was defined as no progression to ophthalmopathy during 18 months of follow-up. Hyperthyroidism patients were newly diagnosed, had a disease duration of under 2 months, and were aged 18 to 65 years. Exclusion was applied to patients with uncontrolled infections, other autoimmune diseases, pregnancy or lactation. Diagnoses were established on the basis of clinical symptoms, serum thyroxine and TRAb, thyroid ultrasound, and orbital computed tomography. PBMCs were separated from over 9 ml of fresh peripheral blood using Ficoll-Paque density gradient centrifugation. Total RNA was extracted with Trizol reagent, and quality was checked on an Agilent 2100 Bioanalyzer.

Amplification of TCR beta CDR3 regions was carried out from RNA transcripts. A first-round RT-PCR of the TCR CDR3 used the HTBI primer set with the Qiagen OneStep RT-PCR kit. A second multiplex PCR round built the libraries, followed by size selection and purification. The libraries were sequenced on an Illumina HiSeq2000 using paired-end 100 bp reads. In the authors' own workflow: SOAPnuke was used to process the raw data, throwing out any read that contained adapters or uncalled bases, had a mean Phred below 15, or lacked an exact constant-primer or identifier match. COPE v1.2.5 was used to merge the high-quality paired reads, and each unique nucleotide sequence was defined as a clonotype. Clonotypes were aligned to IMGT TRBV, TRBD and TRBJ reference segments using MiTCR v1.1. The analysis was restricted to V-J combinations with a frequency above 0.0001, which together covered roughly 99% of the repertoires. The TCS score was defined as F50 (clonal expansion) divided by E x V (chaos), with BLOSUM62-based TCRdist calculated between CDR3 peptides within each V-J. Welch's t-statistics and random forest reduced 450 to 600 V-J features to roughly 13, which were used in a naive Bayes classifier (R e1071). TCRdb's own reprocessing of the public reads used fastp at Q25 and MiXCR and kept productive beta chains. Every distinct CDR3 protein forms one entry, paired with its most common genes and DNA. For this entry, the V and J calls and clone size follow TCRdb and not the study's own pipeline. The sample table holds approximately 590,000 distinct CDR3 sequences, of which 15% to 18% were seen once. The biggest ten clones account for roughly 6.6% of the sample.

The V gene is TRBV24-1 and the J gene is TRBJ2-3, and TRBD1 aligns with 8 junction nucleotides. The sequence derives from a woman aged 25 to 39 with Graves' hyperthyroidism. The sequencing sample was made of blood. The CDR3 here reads CATSDPGQGPPGGTQYF. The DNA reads TGTGCCACCAGTGATCCCGGACAGGGACCGCCTGGTGGTACGCAGTATTTT.